The sequence of this TCR beta chain was determined in a study of T cell responses to AZD1222 COVID-19 vaccine. General study points: White British people made up most donors, females outnumbered males, and clonal diversity was possibly underestimated. None of the repertoires were sampled until the peak T cell response had passed. Mapped onto spike, vaccine-associated CD4 TCRs spanned it and were dominant at 160-218 and 743-854.

Sequenced by immunoSEQ multiplex PCR; TCRdb stores in-frame clones only, minus some. The data show 90,000 to 100,000 clones, with approximately 87% seen just once and around 10% held by the top ten. With respect to this clone: The antigen remains unidentified.

Germline loops: CDR1 PRHDT, CDR2 FYEKMQ (reference sequence). The CDR3 consists of 14 residues. Trimming cost V 4 bases and J 5 bases; bases outside gene matches: 6. This receptor was identified in an adult who received the AZD1222 COVID-19 vaccine. Specimen: peripheral blood, collected 28 days after the second AZD1222 dose. The chain employs TRBV13 and TRBJ1-2; 8 bases fit TRBD1. CDR3 protein: CASSSLDRVYGYTF. In nucleotides, the CDR3 is TGTGCCAGCAGCTCCTTGGACAGGGTTTATGGCTACACCTTC.